The clone carrying this T cell receptor (beta chain) was counted a single time. This record comes from a study of blood T cell repertoires in COVID-19. This CDR3 has 13 residues. CDR1 is MNHEY and CDR2 is SVGEGT in the germline V gene. Deletions cut 2 bases from V and 14 bases from J, with 18 bases between. Cohort 3 recovery required two negative PCRs, clearance, or symptom resolution. Libraries were prepared by immunoSEQ multiplex PCR; TCRdb keeps only in-frame clonotypes and omits some of them. The profile covers over 350,000 clones, with 85% to 90% appearing a single time and 1.2% taken by the ten largest.

The J gene is TRBJ1-2, the V gene TRBV6-2 or TRBV6-3, with D tentatively TRBD1 (5 bases). The TCR originated in a young woman who had recovered from COVID-19. The specimen sequenced was PBMCs or T cells enriched from blood (not recorded which). The CDR3 loop reads CASSYVNRSQDTF. The CDR3, as DNA: TGTGCCAGCAGTTACGTAAACAGGAGCCAAGATACCTTC.